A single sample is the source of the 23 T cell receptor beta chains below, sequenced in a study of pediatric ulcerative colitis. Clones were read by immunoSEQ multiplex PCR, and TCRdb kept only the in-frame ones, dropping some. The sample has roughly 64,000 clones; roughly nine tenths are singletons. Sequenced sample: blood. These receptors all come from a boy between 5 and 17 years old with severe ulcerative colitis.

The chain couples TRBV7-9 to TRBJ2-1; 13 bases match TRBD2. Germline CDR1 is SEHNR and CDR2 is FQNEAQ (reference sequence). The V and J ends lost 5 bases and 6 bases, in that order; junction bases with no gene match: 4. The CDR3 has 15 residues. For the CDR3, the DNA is TGTGCCAGCAGCCCCAGGACTAGCGGGAGCAATGAGCAGTTCTTC. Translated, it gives CASSPRTSGSNEQFF.

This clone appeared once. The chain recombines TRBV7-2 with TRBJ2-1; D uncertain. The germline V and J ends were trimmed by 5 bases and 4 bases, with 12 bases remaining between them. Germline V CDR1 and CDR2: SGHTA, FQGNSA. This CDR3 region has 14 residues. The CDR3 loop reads CASSQIVPYNEQFF. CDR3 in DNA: TGTGCCAGCAGCCAAATCGTCCCGTACAATGAGCAGTTCTTC.

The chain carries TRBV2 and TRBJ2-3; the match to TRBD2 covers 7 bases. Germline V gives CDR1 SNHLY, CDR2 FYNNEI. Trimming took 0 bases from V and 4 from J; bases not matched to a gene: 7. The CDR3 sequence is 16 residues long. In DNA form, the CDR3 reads TGTGCCAGCAGTGAAGCCGCGGGAGAGCGCGCAGATACGCAGTATTTT. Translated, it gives CASSEAAGERADTQYF.

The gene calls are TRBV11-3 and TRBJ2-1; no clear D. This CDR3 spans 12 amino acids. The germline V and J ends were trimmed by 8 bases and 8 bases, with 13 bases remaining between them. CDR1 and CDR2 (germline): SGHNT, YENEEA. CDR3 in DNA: TGTGCCAGCGCCGGGCGAGGCGATGAGCAGTTCTTC. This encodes CASAGRGDEQFF.

The CDR3 here is CASSIRAGGVSYEQYF. CDR3 DNA: TGTGCCAGTAGTATTAGGGCAGGGGGGGTCTCCTACGAGCAGTACTTC. V gene TRBV19 combines with J gene TRBJ2-7; possibly TRBD1 or TRBD2 for D (7 bases each). The CDR3 is made up of 16 amino acids. Germline-derived CDR1 and CDR2 are LNHDA and SQIVND (reference sequence). V shed 3 bases and J shed 0 bases, with 15 bases lying between them.

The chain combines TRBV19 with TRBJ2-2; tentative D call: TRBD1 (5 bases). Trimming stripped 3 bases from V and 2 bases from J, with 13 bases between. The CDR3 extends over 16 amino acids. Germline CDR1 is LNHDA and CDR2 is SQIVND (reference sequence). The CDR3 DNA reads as TGTGCCAGTAGTATGTTGTCAGGGTCCAACACCGGGGAGCTGTTTTTT. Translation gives CASSMLSGSNTGELFF. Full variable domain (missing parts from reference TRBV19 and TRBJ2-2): DGGITQSPKYLFRKEGQNVTLSCEQNLNHDAMYWYRQDPGQGLRLIYYSQIVNDFQKGDIAEGYSVSREKKESFPLTVTSAQKNPTAFYLCASSMLSGSNTGELFFGEGSRLTVL.

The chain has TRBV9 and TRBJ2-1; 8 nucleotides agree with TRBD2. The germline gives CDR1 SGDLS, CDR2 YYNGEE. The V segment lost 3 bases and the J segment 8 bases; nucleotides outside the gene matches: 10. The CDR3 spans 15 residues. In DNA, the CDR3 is TGTGCCAGCAGCGCCTCTTCGAGCGGGAGCGATGAGCAGTTCTTC. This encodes CASSASSSGSDEQFF.

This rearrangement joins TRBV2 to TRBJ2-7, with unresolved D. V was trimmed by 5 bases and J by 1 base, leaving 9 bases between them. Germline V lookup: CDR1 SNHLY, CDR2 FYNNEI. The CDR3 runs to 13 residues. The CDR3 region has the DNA TGTGCCAGCAGTTGGACCCAATCCTACGAGCAGTACTTC. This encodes CASSWTQSYEQYF.

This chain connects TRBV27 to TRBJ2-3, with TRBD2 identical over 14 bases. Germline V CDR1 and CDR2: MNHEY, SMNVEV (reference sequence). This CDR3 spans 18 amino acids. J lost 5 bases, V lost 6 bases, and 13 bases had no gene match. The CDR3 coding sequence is TGTGCCAGCAGCTCCACCCTGGGACTAGCGGGAGATGGAGATACGCAGTATTTT. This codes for CASSSTLGLAGDGDTQYF.

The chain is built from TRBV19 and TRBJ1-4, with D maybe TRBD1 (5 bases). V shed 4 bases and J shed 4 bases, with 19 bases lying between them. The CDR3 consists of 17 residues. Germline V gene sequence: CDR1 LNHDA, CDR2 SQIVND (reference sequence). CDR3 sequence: CASSKGPGPQRNEKLFF. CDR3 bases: TGTGCCAGTAGTAAGGGACCGGGACCTCAACGTAATGAAAAACTGTTTTTT.

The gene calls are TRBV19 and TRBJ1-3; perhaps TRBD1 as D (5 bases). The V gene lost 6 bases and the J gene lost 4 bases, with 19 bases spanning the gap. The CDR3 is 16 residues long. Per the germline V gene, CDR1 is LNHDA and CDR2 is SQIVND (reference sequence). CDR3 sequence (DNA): TGTGCCAGTAGGTCAGCGAGGGGCACCGAGGGAAACACCATATATTTT. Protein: CASRSARGTEGNTIYF.

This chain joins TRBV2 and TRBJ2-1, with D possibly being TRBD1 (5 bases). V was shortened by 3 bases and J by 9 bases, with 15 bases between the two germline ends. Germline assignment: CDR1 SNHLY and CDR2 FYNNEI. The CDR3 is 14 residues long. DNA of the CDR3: TGTGCCAGCAGTGACCCAGGACATGGAGTTGAGCAGTTCTTC. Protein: CASSDPGHGVEQFF.

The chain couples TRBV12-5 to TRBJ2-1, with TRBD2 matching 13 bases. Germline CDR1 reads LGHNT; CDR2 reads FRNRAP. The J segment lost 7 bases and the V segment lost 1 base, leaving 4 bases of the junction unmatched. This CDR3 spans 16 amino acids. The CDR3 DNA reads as TGTGCTAGTGGTTTGGCCGGGACTAGCGGGACGAATGAGCAGTTCTTC. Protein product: CASGLAGTSGTNEQFF. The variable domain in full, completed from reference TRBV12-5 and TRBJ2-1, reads DARVTQTPRHKVTEMGQEVTMRCQPILGHNTVFWYRQTMMQGLELLAYFRNRAPLDDSGMPKDRFSAEMPDATLATLKIQPSEPRDSAVYFCASGLAGTSGTNEQFFGPGTRLTVL.

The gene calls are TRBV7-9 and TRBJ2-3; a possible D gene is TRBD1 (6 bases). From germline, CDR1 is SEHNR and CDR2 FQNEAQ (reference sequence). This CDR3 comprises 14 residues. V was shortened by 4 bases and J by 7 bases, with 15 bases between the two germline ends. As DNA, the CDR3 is TGTGCCAGCAGCTCCGGGACACCGCGAAATACGCAGTATTTT. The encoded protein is CASSSGTPRNTQYF.

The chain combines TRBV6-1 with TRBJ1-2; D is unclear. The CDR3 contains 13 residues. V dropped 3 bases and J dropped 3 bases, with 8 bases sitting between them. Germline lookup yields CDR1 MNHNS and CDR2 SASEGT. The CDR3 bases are TGTGCCAGCAGTGAGTTGGTGGACTATGGCTACACCTTC. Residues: CASSELVDYGYTF.

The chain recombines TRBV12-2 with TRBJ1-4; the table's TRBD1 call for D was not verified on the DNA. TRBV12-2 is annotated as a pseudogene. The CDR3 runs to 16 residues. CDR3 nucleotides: TGTGCAAGTCGCTTAACACAGGGGATAGCTAATGAAAAACTGTTTTTT. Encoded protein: CASRLTQGIANEKLFF.

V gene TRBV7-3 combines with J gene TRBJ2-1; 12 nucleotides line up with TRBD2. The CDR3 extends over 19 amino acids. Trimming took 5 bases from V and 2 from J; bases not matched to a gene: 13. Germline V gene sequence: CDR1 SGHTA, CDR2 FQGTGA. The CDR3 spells CASSKTGTSGRGTYNEQFF. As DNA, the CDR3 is TGTGCCAGCAGCAAAACCGGGACTAGCGGGCGGGGCACCTACAATGAGCAGTTCTTC.

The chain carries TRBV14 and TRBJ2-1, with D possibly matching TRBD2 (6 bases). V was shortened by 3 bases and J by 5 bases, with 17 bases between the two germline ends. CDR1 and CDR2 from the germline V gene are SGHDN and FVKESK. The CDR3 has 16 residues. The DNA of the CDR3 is TGTGCCAGCAGCCAGGCCGGGACTCTAAGCGACAATGAGCAGTTCTTC. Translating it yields CASSQAGTLSDNEQFF.

CDR3 in amino acids: CSVSGKGSGPEAFF. DNA of the CDR3: TGCAGCGTATCGGGGAAGGGGTCCGGACCTGAAGCTTTCTTT. V gene TRBV29-1 combines with J gene TRBJ1-1, with D perhaps matching TRBD1 (5 bases). This CDR3 contains 14 residues. The germline gives CDR1 SQVTM, CDR2 ANQGSEA. With 6 bases removed from V and 6 bases from J, the gap between germline ends came to 20 bases.

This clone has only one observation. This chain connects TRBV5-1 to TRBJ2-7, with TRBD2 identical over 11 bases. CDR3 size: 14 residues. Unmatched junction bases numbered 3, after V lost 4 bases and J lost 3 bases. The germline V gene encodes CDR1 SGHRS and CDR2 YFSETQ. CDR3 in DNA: TGCGCCAGCAGCGCGGGACTAGCGGACTACGAGCAGTACTTC. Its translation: CASSAGLADYEQYF.

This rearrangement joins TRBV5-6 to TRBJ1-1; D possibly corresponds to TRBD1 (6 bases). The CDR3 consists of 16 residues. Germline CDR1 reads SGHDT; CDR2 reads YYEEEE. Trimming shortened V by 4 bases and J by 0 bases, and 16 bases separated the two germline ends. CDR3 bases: TGTGCCAGCAGCCCCAGGGGTTTTGCGTTGAACACTGAAGCTTTCTTT. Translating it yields CASSPRGFALNTEAFF.

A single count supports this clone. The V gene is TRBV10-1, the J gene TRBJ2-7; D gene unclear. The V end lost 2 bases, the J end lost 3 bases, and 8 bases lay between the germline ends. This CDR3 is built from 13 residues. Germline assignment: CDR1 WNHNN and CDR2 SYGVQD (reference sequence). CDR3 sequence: CASSEDIRYEQYF. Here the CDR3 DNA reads TGCGCCAGCAGTGAGGACATCCGCTACGAGCAGTACTTC.

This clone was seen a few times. The CDR3 coding sequence is TGTGCCAGCAGCCCAGAGGGACGTCCACAGGAGCAGTACTTC. Protein product: CASSPEGRPQEQYF. The chain joins TRBV13 to TRBJ2-7; D may correspond to TRBD1 or TRBD2 (5 bases each). Trimming removed 5 bases from V and 7 bases from J, with 18 bases in between. Per germline, CDR1 PRHDT and CDR2 FYEKMQ (reference sequence). This CDR3 has 14 residues.